Below, 3 T cell receptor beta chains from the same sample are listed, as sequenced in a study of cytomegalovirus exposure and HLA in healthy donors. Use of 60 Vbeta and 13 Jbeta primers characterized the PCR. Profiled with immunoSEQ multiplex PCR; TCRdb holds only in-frame clones, not every one. The table has under 250,000 clones, approximately 85% seen once; the top ten hold around 0.22%. The sample taken for sequencing was PBMCs. The receptors were sampled from a girl aged 2 to 9 in good health and CMV-seronegative.

J is TRBJ2-5 and V is TRBV5-1; TRBD1 matches 7 bases. V was clipped by 4 bases and J by 3 bases; unmatched bases: 12. The CDR3 runs 16 residues. Germline V gives CDR1 SGHRS, CDR2 YFSETQ. The CDR3 DNA is TGCGCCAGCAGCCTCGGGCCTGGGACAGCCGAAGAGACCCAGTACTTC. It translates to CASSLGPGTAEETQYF.

The gene calls are TRBV5-6 and TRBJ2-7; D is unclear. V dropped 1 base and J dropped 0 bases, with 14 bases sitting between them. The CDR3 has 16 residues. Germline V gives CDR1 SGHDT, CDR2 YYEEEE. This chain's CDR3 is CASSLRPPHSSYEQYF. In DNA form, the CDR3 reads TGTGCCAGCAGCTTGCGGCCCCCACACAGCTCCTACGAGCAGTACTTC.

The J gene is TRBJ2-5, the V gene TRBV6-5; 7 positions match TRBD2. The CDR3 is 14 residues long. Trimming took 6 bases from V and 5 from J; bases not matched to a gene: 9. The germline CDR1 and CDR2 sequences are MNHEY and SVGAGI. CDR3 in amino acids: CASSQAGWGETQYF. The CDR3 region has the DNA TGTGCCAGCAGCCAAGCGGGATGGGGGGAGACCCAGTACTTC.